This T cell receptor (beta chain) was captured in a study of blood T cells in healthy people across ages. Germline lookup yields CDR1 MDHEN and CDR2 SYDVKM. V lost 4 bases, J lost 0 bases, and 12 bases stayed unmatched. This CDR3 comprises 18 residues. Next came a second PCR, run for 7 to 11 cycles, which used a sample-barcoded 5' primer along with a J-beta primer mix. Each cDNA molecule was tagged by a template-switch adaptor with 12 random nucleotides. TCRdb passed the 5' RACE reads through MiXCR, listing each CDR3 protein once. The sample has about 1 million distinct CDR3 sequences, around 27% seen once. The same specimen was also included in a second study, on T cells of mothers and their children. That work contributes: There was no detection of any persistent microchimeric T cell clones.

Sequencing was performed on blood. The chain uses TRBV28 and TRBJ1-1; TRBD1 matches 9 bases. This receptor was taken from a girl aged 2 to 10 in good health. The CDR3 sequence is CASSSAHRGRSVNTEAFF. For the CDR3, the DNA is TGTGCCAGCAGTTCCGCACACAGGGGGCGTAGCGTGAACACTGAAGCTTTCTTT.